This entry lists 20 T cell receptor beta chains sequenced from one sample in a study of T cells in Graves' hyperthyroidism and ophthalmopathy. RNA transcripts gave rise to amplified TCR beta CDR3 regions. The study used the HTBI primer set for a first-round RT-PCR of the TCR CDR3. One entry per CDR3 protein, called by TCRdb with MiXCR from the multiplex PCR reads. The data contain roughly 250,000 distinct CDR3 sequences, approximately 20% of them singletons. The sequencing input was blood. These receptor sequences come from a man under 40 with Graves' ophthalmopathy.

This clonotype occurred a few times. The rearrangement uses TRBV7-8 and TRBJ2-2; 12 positions match TRBD1. The V and J ends lost 5 bases and 7 bases, in that order; junction bases with no gene match: 8. Germline V lookup: CDR1 SGHVS, CDR2 FQNEAQ. The CDR3 is 16 residues long. CDR3: CASSRGTGGFGGELFF. The CDR3 bases are TGTGCCAGCAGCCGAGGGACAGGGGGCTTTGGCGGGGAGCTGTTTTTT.

A few counts support this clonotype. The chain has TRBV10-3 and TRBJ2-7, with TRBD2 identical over 14 bases. This CDR3 is 15 amino acids long. V lost 6 bases and J lost 2; bases outside the gene matches: 3. Germline lookup yields CDR1 ENHRY and CDR2 SYGVKD. The CDR3 sequence is CAIRGTSGGPYEQYF. CDR3 nucleotide sequence: TGTGCCATCAGGGGGACTAGCGGGGGTCCCTACGAGCAGTACTTC.

A few counts support this clonotype. The chain has TRBV28 and TRBJ1-3, with 7 bases aligning to TRBD1. CDR3 length equals 17 residues. J was trimmed by 0 bases and V by 2 bases; bases with no gene match: 7. In germline, CDR1 is MDHEN, CDR2 SYDVKM. This CDR3 reads CASSLAARDSSGNTIYF. The CDR3 DNA follows: TGTGCCAGCAGTTTAGCCGCCAGGGACAGCTCTGGAAACACCATATATTTT.

This clonotype turned up a few times. The chain uses TRBV7-8 and TRBJ1-3; no clear D gene. Germline V gene lookup returns CDR1 SGHVS and CDR2 FQNEAQ. CDR3 length: 16 residues. Trimming left V 7 bases short and J 0 bases short, with 16 bases between. CDR3 loop: CASTNLGLGSGNTIYF. As DNA, the CDR3 is TGTGCCAGCACCAACCTAGGTCTCGGCTCTGGAAACACCATATATTTT.

The sample holds a few counts of this clonotype. The chain recombines TRBV5-1 with TRBJ2-7; D is ambiguous. The CDR3 totals 16 residues. Between the trimmed V and J ends, which lost 4 bases and 7 bases, there was a span of 24 bases. In germline, CDR1 is SGHRS, CDR2 YFSETQ. The CDR3 DNA reads TGCGCCAGCAGCCCAATTATCGACCCTACGATGGCAGAGCAGTACTTC. Amino acid sequence: CASSPIIDPTMAEQYF. Filled out from reference TRBV5-1 and TRBJ2-7, the complete variable domain reads KAGVTQTPRYLIKTRGQQVTLSCSPISGHRSVSWYQQTPGQGLQFLFEYFSETQRNKGNFPGRFSGRQFSNSRSEMNVSTLELGDSALYLCASSPIIDPTMAEQYFGPGTRLTVT.

This clonotype was seen more than once but under ten times. The chain carries TRBV20-1 and TRBJ2-6; 9 bases fit TRBD1. The V segment lost 2 bases and the J segment 0 bases; nucleotides outside the gene matches: 5. Germline lookup yields CDR1 DFQATT and CDR2 SNEGSKA (reference sequence). The CDR3 sequence is 17 residues long. Here the CDR3 reads CSARQGTGNSGANVLTF. As DNA, the CDR3 is TGCAGTGCTAGACAAGGGACAGGGAACTCTGGGGCCAACGTCCTGACTTTC.

V and J are TRBV19 and TRBJ1-1; D remains ambiguous. There are 15 residues in the CDR3. Trimming removed 1 base at V and 1 base at J, with 10 bases between. In germline, CDR1 is LNHDA, CDR2 SQIVND (reference sequence). Here the CDR3 DNA reads TGTGCCAGTAGTATAGTCCCAGGAGGGAACACTGAAGCTTTCTTT. Protein sequence: CASSIVPGGNTEAFF.

The chain recombines TRBV19 with TRBJ1-1; D call uncertain. Trimming pared 3 bases from V and 2 bases from J, leaving 7 bases between. There are 13 residues in the CDR3. The germline gives CDR1 LNHDA, CDR2 SQIVND (reference sequence). CDR3: CASSISRNTEAFF. As DNA, the CDR3 is TGTGCCAGTAGTATTAGCAGAAACACTGAAGCTTTCTTT.

The chain joins TRBV5-4 to TRBJ2-3; 8 nucleotides match TRBD1. The CDR3 spans 13 residues. V trimming: 4 bases; J trimming: 6 bases; junction bases outside the gene matches: 4. Germline loops: CDR1 SGHNT, CDR2 YYREEE (reference sequence). CDR3 DNA sequence: TGTGCCAGCAGCACGTCAGGGGGCGATACGCAGTATTTT. Translated, it gives CASSTSGGDTQYF.

The rearrangement uses TRBV28 and TRBJ1-1, with D perhaps matching TRBD1 (6 bases). Germline assignment: CDR1 MDHEN and CDR2 SYDVKM. V lost 5 bases and J 4 bases, leaving 14 bases between the germline ends. CDR3 length equals 14 residues. The CDR3: CASSILTGSTEAFF. In DNA, the CDR3 is TGTGCCAGCAGTATACTCACAGGGTCCACTGAAGCTTTCTTT.

As concerns this clonotype: A read error may be the cause here, since a much bigger clone is one base away. The chain employs TRBV11-2 and TRBJ2-7; D gene uncertain. The CDR3 contains 11 residues. The V gene's germline CDR1 is SGHAT and CDR2 FQNNGV. V lost 4 bases, J lost 6 bases, and 7 bases lay in between. CDR3 sequence: CASSSDLEQYF. CDR3 bases: TGTGCCAGCAGCTCAGATCTCGAGCAGTACTTC.

In this sample, this clonotype turned up many times. J is TRBJ2-6 and V is TRBV11-1; no firm D call. V gave up 4 bases and J gave up 0 bases, with 10 bases separating them. CDR3 size: 16 residues. Germline CDR1 and CDR2: SGHAT and FQDESV (reference sequence). In nucleotides, the CDR3 is TGTGCCAGCAGCTCGGACCTTCGCTCTGGGGCCAACGTCCTGACTTTC. Amino acids: CASSSDLRSGANVLTF. Full variable domain (rest looked up from reference TRBV11-1 and TRBJ2-6): EAEVAQSPRYKITEKSQAVAFWCDPISGHATLYWYRQILGQGPELLVQFQDESVVDDSQLPKDRFSAERLKGVDSTLKIQPAELGDSAMYLCASSSDLRSGANVLTFGAGSRLTVL.

The chain employs TRBV6-1 and TRBJ2-4; 7 bases are a match to TRBD1. Germline loops: CDR1 MNHNS, CDR2 SASEGT. The CDR3 totals 16 residues. With 6 bases clipped from V and 8 bases from J, the junction kept 16 bases outside the gene matches. In DNA, the CDR3 is TGTGCCAGCAGAACGCAAAAAAAGGACAGGTTACACATTCAGTACTTC. It encodes CASRTQKKDRLHIQYF.

This rearrangement joins TRBV7-3 to TRBJ1-1; no reliable D call. CDR3 length: 13 residues. CDR1 and CDR2 (germline): SGHTA, FQGTGA. The V end was cut by 0 bases, the J end by 3 bases, with 5 bases between. CDR3 coding DNA: TGTGCCAGCAGCTTAACTCAATACACTGAAGCTTTCTTT. This sequence encodes CASSLTQYTEAFF.

The chain links TRBV19 to TRBJ2-1; 11 nucleotides line up with TRBD2. The CDR3 contains 14 residues. From germline, CDR1 is LNHDA and CDR2 SQIVND (reference sequence). With 8 bases clipped from V and 9 bases from J, the junction kept 9 bases outside the gene matches. The CDR3 DNA is TGTGCCAGTTTCACTAGCGGGAGTGGTGGTGAGCAGTTCTTC. Amino acids: CASFTSGSGGEQFF. Supplemented by reference TRBV19 and TRBJ2-1, the full variable domain reads DGGITQSPKYLFRKEGQNVTLSCEQNLNHDAMYWYRQDPGQGLRLIYYSQIVNDFQKGDIAEGYSVSREKKESFPLTVTSAQKNPTAFYLCASFTSGSGGEQFFGPGTRLTVL.

This chain connects TRBV3-1 to TRBJ2-1; 7 bases map to TRBD2. Trimming removed 3 bases from V and 6 bases from J; junction bases left unmatched: 11. Per the germline V gene, CDR1 is LGHDT and CDR2 is YNNKEL (reference sequence). CDR3 length: 16 amino acids. The CDR3 reads CASSQGGTLRSNEQFF. The CDR3 DNA is TGTGCCAGCAGCCAGGGGGGGACTTTACGTTCCAATGAGCAGTTCTTC.

The chain carries TRBV20-1 and TRBJ1-2, with D maybe TRBD1 (5 bases). V was trimmed by 5 bases and J by 3 bases, leaving 13 bases between them. CDR1 and CDR2 from the germline V gene are DFQATT and SNEGSKA (reference sequence). The CDR3 has 13 residues. DNA of the CDR3: TGCAGTGCTGGGGGTACGGGCCACTATGGCTACACCTTC. Protein: CSAGGTGHYGYTF.

The chain carries TRBV27 and TRBJ2-7; 7 nucleotides match TRBD1. Germline values: CDR1 MNHEY, CDR2 SMNVEV (reference sequence). J gave up 1 base and V 6 bases, and 6 bases lay outside the gene matches. This CDR3 has 14 amino acids. The chain's CDR3 is CASRPGTASYEQYF. In DNA, the CDR3 is TGTGCCAGCAGACCCGGGACAGCTTCCTACGAGCAGTACTTC.

This clonotype was detected only a few times. V and J are TRBV6-2 or TRBV6-3 and TRBJ2-7; D not resolved. Germline V gene lookup returns CDR1 MNHEY and CDR2 SVGEGT. Trimming removed 6 bases from V and 2 bases from J, with 20 bases in between. The CDR3 has 16 amino acids. The CDR3 nucleotides are TGTGCCAGCAGAAGGGATCGTTGGATGCTTGCCTACGAGCAGTACTTC. As protein: CASRRDRWMLAYEQYF.

Ten or more counts support this clonotype. The chain links TRBV18 to TRBJ2-7; 11 bases are a match to TRBD2. The V gene's germline CDR1 is KGHSH and CDR2 LQKENI. The CDR3 sequence is 15 residues long. With 3 bases clipped from V and 2 bases from J, the junction kept 3 bases outside the gene matches. CDR3 sequence: CASSPTSGRPYEQYF. CDR3 nucleotides: TGTGCCAGCTCACCCACTAGCGGGAGACCCTACGAGCAGTACTTC.